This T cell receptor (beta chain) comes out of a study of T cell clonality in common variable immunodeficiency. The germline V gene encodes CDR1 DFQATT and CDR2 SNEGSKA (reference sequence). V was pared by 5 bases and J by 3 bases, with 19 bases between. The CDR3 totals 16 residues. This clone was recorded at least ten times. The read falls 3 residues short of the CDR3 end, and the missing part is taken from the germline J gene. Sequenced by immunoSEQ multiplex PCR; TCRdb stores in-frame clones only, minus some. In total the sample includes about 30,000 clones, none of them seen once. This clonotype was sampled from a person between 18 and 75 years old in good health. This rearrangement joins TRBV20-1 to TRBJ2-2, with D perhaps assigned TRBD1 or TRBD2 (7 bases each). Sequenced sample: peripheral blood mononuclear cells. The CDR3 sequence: CSASQAQGRDTGELFF. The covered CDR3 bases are TGCAGTGCTTCGCAGGCACAGGGGAGGGACACCGGGGAG.